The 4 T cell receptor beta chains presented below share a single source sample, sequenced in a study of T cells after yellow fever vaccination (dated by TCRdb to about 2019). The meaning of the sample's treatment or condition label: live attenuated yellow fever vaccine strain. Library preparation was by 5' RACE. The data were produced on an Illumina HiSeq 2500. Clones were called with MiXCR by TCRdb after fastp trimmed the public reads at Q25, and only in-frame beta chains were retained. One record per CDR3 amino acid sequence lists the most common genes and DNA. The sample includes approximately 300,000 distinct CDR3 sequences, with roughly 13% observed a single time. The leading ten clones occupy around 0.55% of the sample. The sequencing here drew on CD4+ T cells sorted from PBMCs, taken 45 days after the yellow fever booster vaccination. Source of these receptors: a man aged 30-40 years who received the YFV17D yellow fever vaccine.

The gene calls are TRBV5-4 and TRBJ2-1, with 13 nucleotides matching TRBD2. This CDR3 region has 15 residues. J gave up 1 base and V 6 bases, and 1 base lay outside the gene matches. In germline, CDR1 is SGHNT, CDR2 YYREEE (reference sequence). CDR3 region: CASKGLAGSYNEQFF. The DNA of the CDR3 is TGTGCCAGCAAGGGACTAGCGGGATCCTACAATGAGCAGTTCTTC.

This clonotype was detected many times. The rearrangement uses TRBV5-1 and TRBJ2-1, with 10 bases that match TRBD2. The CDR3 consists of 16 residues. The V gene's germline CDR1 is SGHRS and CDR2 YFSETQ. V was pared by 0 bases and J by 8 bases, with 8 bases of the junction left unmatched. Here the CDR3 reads CASSLGSGGGFDEQFF. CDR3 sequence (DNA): TGCGCCAGCAGCTTGGGGAGCGGGGGGGGTTTCGATGAGCAGTTCTTC.

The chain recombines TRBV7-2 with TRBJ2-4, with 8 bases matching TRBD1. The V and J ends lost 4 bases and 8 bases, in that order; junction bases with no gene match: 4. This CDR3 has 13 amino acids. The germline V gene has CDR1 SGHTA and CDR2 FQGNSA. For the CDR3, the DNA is TGTGCCAGCAGCTACACGACAGGGGACATTCAGTACTTC. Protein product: CASSYTTGDIQYF.

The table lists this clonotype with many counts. The CDR3 region is CASSPPMSGSGTDTQYF. DNA of the CDR3: TGTGCCAGCTCACCACCCATGAGCGGGAGCGGCACAGATACGCAGTATTTT. The rearrangement uses TRBV18 and TRBJ2-3; TRBD2 matches at 8 bases. The germline V gene encodes CDR1 KGHSH and CDR2 LQKENI. CDR3 length equals 17 residues. V trimming: 0 bases; J trimming: 1 base; junction bases outside the gene matches: 6.